This T cell receptor beta chain was sequenced for a study of PD-1 blockade in classical Hodgkin lymphoma. Findings and limits, study-wide: Reports indicated that newly diagnosed patients had lower baseline TCR diversity than healthy donors did.

Time point noted: newly diagnosed, previously untreated cHL patient sample. PBMCs were thawed, and CD8+ T cells were then isolated from them by magnetic negative selection. From germline, CDR1 is SGHTS and CDR2 YDEGEE. Trimming at V came to 7 bases and at J to 4 bases, leaving 10 bases not matched to a gene. There are 15 residues in the CDR3. Some clones are missing from TCRdb's copy, which holds only in-frame ones; the method was immunoSEQ multiplex PCR. The data show about 21,000 clones, with about 87% seen just once and roughly 7% held by the top ten. A few counts support this clone. Its antigen is currently unknown.

Sequencing was performed on CD8+ T cells from blood. The receptor was isolated from a human donor with classical Hodgkin lymphoma. This rearrangement joins TRBV5-8 to TRBJ2-2; TRBD1 matches at 7 bases. CDR3 in DNA: TGTGCCAGCGGGGGTCCGGGACAGACCACCGGGGAGCTGTTTTTT. The encoded protein is CASGGPGQTTGELFF.